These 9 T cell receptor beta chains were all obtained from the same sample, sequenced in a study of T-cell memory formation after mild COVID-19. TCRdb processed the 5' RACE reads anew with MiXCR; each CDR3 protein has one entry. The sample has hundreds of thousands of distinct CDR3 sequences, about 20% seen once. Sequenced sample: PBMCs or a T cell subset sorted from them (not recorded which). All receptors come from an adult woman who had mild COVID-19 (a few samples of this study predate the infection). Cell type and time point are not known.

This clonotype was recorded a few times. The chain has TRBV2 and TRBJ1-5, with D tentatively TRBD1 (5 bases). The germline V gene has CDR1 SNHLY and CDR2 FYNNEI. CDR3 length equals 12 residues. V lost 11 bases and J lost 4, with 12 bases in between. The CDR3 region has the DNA TGTGCCTCCTCAGGGCGGAATCAGCCCCAGCATTTT. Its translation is CASSGRNQPQHF.

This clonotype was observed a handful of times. The CDR3 sequence: CASRFRQSSYNEQFF. In nucleotides, the CDR3 is TGCGCCAGCAGGTTTCGGCAAAGCTCCTACAATGAGCAGTTCTTC. The V gene is TRBV5-1, the J gene TRBJ2-1, with no clear D. Germline assignment: CDR1 SGHRS and CDR2 YFSETQ. V was shortened by 5 bases and J by 0 bases, with 12 bases between the two germline ends. The CDR3 contains 15 residues.

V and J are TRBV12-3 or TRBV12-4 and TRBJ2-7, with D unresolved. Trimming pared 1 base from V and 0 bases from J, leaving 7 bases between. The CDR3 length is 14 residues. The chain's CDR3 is CASSLGLRSYEQYF. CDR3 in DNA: TGTGCCAGCAGTTTAGGTCTCCGCTCCTACGAGCAGTACTTC.

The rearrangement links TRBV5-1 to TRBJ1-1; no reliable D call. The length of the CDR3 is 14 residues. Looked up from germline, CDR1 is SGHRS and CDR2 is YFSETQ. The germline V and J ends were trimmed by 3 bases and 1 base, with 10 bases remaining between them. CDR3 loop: CASSSATPNTEAFF. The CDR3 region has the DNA TGCGCCAGCAGCTCCGCCACACCGAACACTGAAGCTTTCTTT.

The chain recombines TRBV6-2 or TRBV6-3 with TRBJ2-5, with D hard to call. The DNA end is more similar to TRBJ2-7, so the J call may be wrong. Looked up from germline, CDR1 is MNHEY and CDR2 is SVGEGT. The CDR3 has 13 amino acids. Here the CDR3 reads CATRVPGGREQYF. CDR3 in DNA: TGTGCCACTAGGGTCCCCGGTGGGCGCGAGCAGTACTTC.

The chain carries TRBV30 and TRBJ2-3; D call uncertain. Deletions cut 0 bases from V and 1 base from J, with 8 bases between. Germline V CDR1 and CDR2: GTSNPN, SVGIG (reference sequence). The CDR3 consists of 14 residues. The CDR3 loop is CAWSVGLRTDTQYF. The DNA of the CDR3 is TGTGCCTGGAGTGTAGGGCTCCGCACAGATACGCAGTATTTT.

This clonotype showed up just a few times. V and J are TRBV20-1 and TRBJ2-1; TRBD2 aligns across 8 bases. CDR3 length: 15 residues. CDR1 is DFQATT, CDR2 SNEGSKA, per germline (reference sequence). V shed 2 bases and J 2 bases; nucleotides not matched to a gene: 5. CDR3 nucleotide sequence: TGCAGTGCTAGAAAAATAGCGGGAACCTACAATGAGCAGTTCTTC. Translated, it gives CSARKIAGTYNEQFF.

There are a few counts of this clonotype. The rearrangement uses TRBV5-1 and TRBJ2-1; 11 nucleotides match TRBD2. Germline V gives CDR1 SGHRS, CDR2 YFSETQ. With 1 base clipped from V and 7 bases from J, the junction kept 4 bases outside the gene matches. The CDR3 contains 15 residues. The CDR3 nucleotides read TGCGCCAGCAGCTTGAGACTAGCGGGGACTAATGAGCAGTTCTTC. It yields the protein CASSLRLAGTNEQFF.

The CDR3 region has the DNA TGTGCCATCAGTGAGTCGAAGTTGATGACTAGCGGGGGGGTCTTTGAGCAGTTCTTC. Encoded protein: CAISESKLMTSGGVFEQFF. The V call is TRBV10-3, the J call TRBJ2-1, with 14 bases lining up with TRBD2. The CDR3 is 19 residues long. V gave up 0 bases and J gave up 9 bases; unmatched junction bases: 13. Germline lookup yields CDR1 ENHRY and CDR2 SYGVKD.